These T cell receptor beta chains were read from a single sample in a study of T cell responses to AZD1222 COVID-19 vaccine. Sequencing was performed with immunoSEQ multiplex PCR; in TCRdb, only in-frame clones are kept and a portion is missing. The sample holds some 150,000 clones; about 90% are singletons and the top ten take roughly 10%. The sequences come from peripheral blood, collected 28 days after the second AZD1222 dose. All receptors derive from an adult who received the AZD1222 COVID-19 vaccine. The CDR3 runs from the conserved cysteine through the conserved F or W. Each record gives: clone size, J gene, D gene, V gene, CDR3 DNA, CDR3 protein. A D gene is named only where the DNA matches it firmly. Some rows mark clone size as missing; the rest say once, few, many or name a class of expanded clone.

clone_size: -
j_call: TRBJ2-3
d_call: -
v_call: TRBV29-1
cdr3_nt: TGCAGCGTTGAGAGGGACCCAGATACGCAGTATTTT
cdr3_aa: CSVERDPDTQYF

clone_size: few
j_call: TRBJ1-1
d_call: -
v_call: TRBV7-2
cdr3_nt: TGTGCCAGCAGCTTACGCGCGAACACTGAAGCTTTCTTT
cdr3_aa: CASSLRANTEAFF

clone_size: -
j_call: TRBJ2-1
d_call: TRBD2
v_call: TRBV10-3
cdr3_nt: TGTGCCATCAGTGAGACTGGAGGGACTAGCTCCAATGAGCAGTTCTTC
cdr3_aa: CAISETGGTSSNEQFF

clone_size: -
j_call: TRBJ2-2
d_call: -
v_call: TRBV5-1
cdr3_nt: TGCGCCAGCAGCACGACACTAGCCGGGTCCACCGGGGAGCTGTTTTTT
cdr3_aa: CASSTTLAGSTGELFF

clone_size: -
j_call: TRBJ2-1
d_call: TRBD2
v_call: TRBV6-2/TRBV6-3
cdr3_nt: TGTGCCAGCAGTTACCGGACTAGCGGGAGGAACTACAATGAGCAGTTCTTC
cdr3_aa: CASSYRTSGRNYNEQFF

clone_size: -
j_call: TRBJ1-6
d_call: -
v_call: TRBV7-3
cdr3_nt: TGTGCCAGCAGCCCACAGGCGGGGGCAGGATCACCCCTCCACTTT
cdr3_aa: CASSPQAGAGSPLHF

clone_size: -
j_call: TRBJ1-2
d_call: -
v_call: TRBV4-2
cdr3_nt: TGTGCCAGCAGCCTCAGTTCGACTGGCAACTATGGCTACACCTTC
cdr3_aa: CASSLSSTGNYGYTF

clone_size: -
j_call: TRBJ2-2
d_call: -
v_call: TRBV29-1
cdr3_nt: TGCAGCGTTGAAGAAGGGGGGATCACCGGGGAGCTGTTTTTT
cdr3_aa: CSVEEGGITGELFF

clone_size: -
j_call: TRBJ1-1
d_call: -
v_call: TRBV7-2
cdr3_nt: TGTGCCAGCATCCTCGGCACTGAAGCTTTCTTT
cdr3_aa: CASILGTEAFF

clone_size: -
j_call: TRBJ2-7
d_call: -
v_call: TRBV19
cdr3_nt: TGTGCCAGTAGTATTCGAGCCGCCCACGAGCAGTACTTC
cdr3_aa: CASSIRAAHEQYF

clone_size: -
j_call: TRBJ2-3
d_call: TRBD1
v_call: TRBV4-1
cdr3_nt: TGCGCCAGCAGCCTAGGGGACAGGACGCAGTATTTT
cdr3_aa: CASSLGDRTQYF

clone_size: -
j_call: TRBJ1-2
d_call: -
v_call: TRBV19
cdr3_nt: TGTGCCAGTAGTATTGAATCTTGGGGGGCGCCCTCCTATGGCTACACCTTC
cdr3_aa: CASSIESWGAPSYGYTF

clone_size: -
j_call: TRBJ1-1
d_call: -
v_call: TRBV27
cdr3_nt: TGTGCCAGCAGTTTATCGAGGCCAAGTGGGAACACTGAAGCTTTCTTT
cdr3_aa: CASSLSRPSGNTEAFF

clone_size: -
j_call: TRBJ2-4
d_call: -
v_call: TRBV12-1
cdr3_nt: TGTGCCAGCAGCGAAGACCCCAAGGTGGCCAAAAACATTCAGTACTTC
cdr3_aa: CASSEDPKVAKNIQYF

clone_size: -
j_call: TRBJ2-1
d_call: TRBD2
v_call: TRBV7-2
cdr3_nt: TGTACCAGCAGCTATGGACTAGCGAACTACAATGAGCAGTTCTTC
cdr3_aa: CTSSYGLANYNEQFF

clone_size: -
j_call: TRBJ2-3
d_call: TRBD2
v_call: TRBV6-6
cdr3_nt: TGTGCCAGCAGTCAACCGGGACTAGCGGGAGTCACAGATACGCAGTATTTT
cdr3_aa: CASSQPGLAGVTDTQYF

clone_size: -
j_call: TRBJ2-1
d_call: -
v_call: TRBV28
cdr3_nt: TGTGTGGCGGAGGGGAACTTGAATGAGCAGTTCTTC
cdr3_aa: CVAEGNLNEQFF

clone_size: -
j_call: TRBJ2-7
d_call: TRBD2
v_call: TRBV5-1
cdr3_nt: TGCGCCAGCAGTTCGGGACTAGCGGGAGGCACCTACGAGCAGTACTTC
cdr3_aa: CASSSGLAGGTYEQYF

clone_size: -
j_call: TRBJ2-7
d_call: TRBD2
v_call: TRBV28
cdr3_nt: TGTGCCAGCCGGGGGGGGCAGCTTTACGAGCAGTACTTC
cdr3_aa: CASRGGQLYEQYF

clone_size: -
j_call: TRBJ1-4
d_call: -
v_call: TRBV9
cdr3_nt: TGTGCCAGCAGCGTAGACGTGACTAATGAAAAACTGTTTTTT
cdr3_aa: CASSVDVTNEKLFF

clone_size: -
j_call: TRBJ2-2
d_call: TRBD2
v_call: TRBV5-4
cdr3_nt: TGTGCCAGCAGCTTGGCTAGCGGGAGTTCTAACGGGGAGCTGTTTTTT
cdr3_aa: CASSLASGSSNGELFF

clone_size: -
j_call: TRBJ2-5
d_call: TRBD1
v_call: TRBV20-1
cdr3_nt: TGCAGTGCTAACAGGGGTGAGACCCAGTACTTC
cdr3_aa: CSANRGETQYF

clone_size: -
j_call: TRBJ2-2
d_call: -
v_call: TRBV6-6
cdr3_nt: TGTGCCAGCAGTTTCAGGCCGAACACCGGGGAGCTGTTTTTT
cdr3_aa: CASSFRPNTGELFF

clone_size: -
j_call: TRBJ2-1
d_call: -
v_call: TRBV25-1
cdr3_nt: TGTGCCAGCAGTGGGAAGGACATCCGGTACAATGAGCAGTTCTTC
cdr3_aa: CASSGKDIRYNEQFF

clone_size: -
j_call: TRBJ2-7
d_call: TRBD2
v_call: TRBV19
cdr3_nt: TGTGCCAGTAGTATTTCCGGACTAGCGGGAGTTTACAGCGAGCAGTACTTC
cdr3_aa: CASSISGLAGVYSEQYF

clone_size: many
j_call: TRBJ2-2
d_call: -
v_call: TRBV4-2
cdr3_nt: TGTGCCAGCAGCCAAGCTCTCGGGAGGAACACCGGGGAGCTGTTTTTT
cdr3_aa: CASSQALGRNTGELFF

clone_size: -
j_call: TRBJ1-1
d_call: -
v_call: TRBV2
cdr3_nt: TGTGCCAGCGGTGAAGCAGCGACAGGCCGGGGCGAAGCTTTCTTT
cdr3_aa: CASGEAATGRGEAFF

clone_size: -
j_call: TRBJ2-2
d_call: TRBD2
v_call: TRBV4-3
cdr3_nt: TGCGCCAGCAGCCAAGACGGGGCGGGAGGGGCCGGGGAGCTGTTTTTT
cdr3_aa: CASSQDGAGGAGELFF

clone_size: -
j_call: TRBJ2-1
d_call: -
v_call: TRBV20-1
cdr3_nt: TGCAGTGCTAGTTTGACAGTAGCCTACAATGAGCAGTTCTTC
cdr3_aa: CSASLTVAYNEQFF

clone_size: -
j_call: TRBJ1-5
d_call: -
v_call: TRBV19
cdr3_nt: TGTGCCAGTAGTATCCGGGGCCGGCAGGGCAATCAGCCCCAGCATTTT
cdr3_aa: CASSIRGRQGNQPQHF

clone_size: -
j_call: TRBJ2-1
d_call: TRBD2
v_call: TRBV29-1
cdr3_nt: TGCAGCGTTACCCCAGCGGGAGAGCAGTTCTTC
cdr3_aa: CSVTPAGEQFF

clone_size: -
j_call: TRBJ2-2
d_call: -
v_call: TRBV21-1
cdr3_nt: TGTGCCAGCAGCCCCTTACCGGGACAGGGGGCTGTAGGCACCGGGGAGCTGTTTTTT
cdr3_aa: CASSPLPGQGAVGTGELFF

clone_size: -
j_call: TRBJ1-5
d_call: -
v_call: TRBV28
cdr3_nt: TGTGCCAGCAGTTATTCCGGACATGTGGGTTTGGGCAATCAGCCCCAGCATTTT
cdr3_aa: CASSYSGHVGLGNQPQHF

clone_size: -
j_call: TRBJ1-4
d_call: -
v_call: TRBV6-5
cdr3_nt: TGTGCCAGCAACGTACAGGGTCTCCGGGAAAAACTGTTTTTT
cdr3_aa: CASNVQGLREKLFF

clone_size: once
j_call: TRBJ2-1
d_call: -
v_call: TRBV30
cdr3_nt: TGTGCCTGGAGTGTACTTCAGGGGATAGATGAGCAGTTCTTC
cdr3_aa: CAWSVLQGIDEQFF

clone_size: -
j_call: TRBJ2-7
d_call: -
v_call: TRBV7-2
cdr3_nt: TGTGCCAGCAGCTTAGAGGAGGGTGGGGCTGACTACGAGCAGTACTTC
cdr3_aa: CASSLEEGGADYEQYF

clone_size: few
j_call: TRBJ2-1
d_call: TRBD2
v_call: TRBV2
cdr3_nt: TGTGCCAGCAGTGGGGGACTAGCGGGTTACAATGAGCAGTTCTTC
cdr3_aa: CASSGGLAGYNEQFF

clone_size: once
j_call: TRBJ2-4
d_call: -
v_call: TRBV7-2
cdr3_nt: TGTGCCAGCAGCTTGCAGTATATAGACATTCAGTACTTC
cdr3_aa: CASSLQYIDIQYF

clone_size: -
j_call: TRBJ1-5
d_call: -
v_call: TRBV7-6
cdr3_nt: TGTGCCAGCAGCCCCGGGGGCAGGGAGAGGAATCAGCCCCAGCATTTT
cdr3_aa: CASSPGGRERNQPQHF

clone_size: once
j_call: TRBJ1-6
d_call: -
v_call: TRBV6-6
cdr3_nt: TGTGCCAGCAAGAGGGTTCAGGACTCACCCCTCCACTTT
cdr3_aa: CASKRVQDSPLHF

clone_size: -
j_call: TRBJ1-5
d_call: -
v_call: TRBV6-2/TRBV6-3
cdr3_nt: TGTGCCAGCAGTCCGGACGGTAGTAATCAGCCCCAGCATTTT
cdr3_aa: CASSPDGSNQPQHF

clone_size: -
j_call: TRBJ2-7
d_call: -
v_call: TRBV27
cdr3_nt: TGTGCCAGCTCCGGATTAGGGGTGACCTCCTACGAGCAGTACTTC
cdr3_aa: CASSGLGVTSYEQYF

clone_size: -
j_call: TRBJ1-6
d_call: -
v_call: TRBV11-2
cdr3_nt: TGTGCCAGCAGCTTAGGTACAGTCAATTCACCCCTCCACTTT
cdr3_aa: CASSLGTVNSPLHF

clone_size: -
j_call: TRBJ1-5
d_call: -
v_call: TRBV18
cdr3_nt: TGTGCCAGCTCGTCAGCCCCCAATCAGCCCCAGCATTTT
cdr3_aa: CASSSAPNQPQHF

clone_size: -
j_call: TRBJ1-1
d_call: -
v_call: TRBV28
cdr3_nt: TGTGCCAGCAGGATACAGCCGAACACTGAAGCTTTCTTT
cdr3_aa: CASRIQPNTEAFF

clone_size: few
j_call: TRBJ2-7
d_call: -
v_call: TRBV19
cdr3_nt: TGTGCCAGTAGTATAGCCTCGTCCGGCGAGCAGTACTTC
cdr3_aa: CASSIASSGEQYF

clone_size: -
j_call: TRBJ1-1
d_call: -
v_call: TRBV3-1/TRBV3-2
cdr3_nt: TGTGCCAGCAGCCAAGACCAACGAGAGAACACTGAAGCTTTCTTT
cdr3_aa: CASSQDQRENTEAFF

clone_size: -
j_call: TRBJ1-3
d_call: -
v_call: TRBV3-1/TRBV3-2
cdr3_nt: TGTGCCAGCAGCCAAGATCCCTCTGGAAACACCATATATTTT
cdr3_aa: CASSQDPSGNTIYF

clone_size: -
j_call: TRBJ2-2
d_call: -
v_call: TRBV9
cdr3_nt: TGTGCCAGCAGCGTAGGACTCCCCGGGGAGCTGTTTTTT
cdr3_aa: CASSVGLPGELFF

clone_size: -
j_call: TRBJ2-5
d_call: -
v_call: TRBV5-1
cdr3_nt: TGCGCCAGCAGCTTGGGCGTAGAAGAGACCCAGTACTTC
cdr3_aa: CASSLGVEETQYF

clone_size: -
j_call: TRBJ1-5
d_call: TRBD1
v_call: TRBV27
cdr3_nt: TGTGCCAGCAGCCCAGACAGGGGAGACCAGCCCCAGCATTTT
cdr3_aa: CASSPDRGDQPQHF

clone_size: -
j_call: TRBJ1-2
d_call: -
v_call: TRBV15
cdr3_nt: TGTGCCACCAGCAGGGAGGGGCAGGCCACTAACTATGGCTACACCTTC
cdr3_aa: CATSREGQATNYGYTF

clone_size: -
j_call: TRBJ2-1
d_call: -
v_call: TRBV13
cdr3_nt: TGTGCCAGCAGCTTAGGGCAGCGGACGGGAGCGGCGAATGAGCAGTTCTTC
cdr3_aa: CASSLGQRTGAANEQFF

clone_size: -
j_call: TRBJ2-2
d_call: TRBD2
v_call: TRBV9
cdr3_nt: TGTGCCAGCAGCGTAGCTACAAGGGGACTAGCTGAGAACACCGGGGAGCTGTTTTTT
cdr3_aa: CASSVATRGLAENTGELFF

clone_size: -
j_call: TRBJ2-7
d_call: -
v_call: TRBV5-1
cdr3_nt: TGCGCCAGCAGCCTGGGACAAGGGCCCTACGAGCAGTACTTC
cdr3_aa: CASSLGQGPYEQYF

clone_size: -
j_call: TRBJ2-1
d_call: TRBD2
v_call: TRBV7-3
cdr3_nt: TGTGCCAGCAGCTTAAGAGCTAGCGGGAGAGATTCTACCTACAATGAGCAGTTCTTC
cdr3_aa: CASSLRASGRDSTYNEQFF

clone_size: -
j_call: TRBJ2-7
d_call: -
v_call: TRBV10-3
cdr3_nt: TGTGCCATCAGACTCGGGACCGACTACGAGCAGTACTTC
cdr3_aa: CAIRLGTDYEQYF

clone_size: few
j_call: TRBJ1-6
d_call: -
v_call: TRBV28
cdr3_nt: TGTGCCAGCAGTCCCCGGGTTACGTATTCACCCCTCCACTTT
cdr3_aa: CASSPRVTYSPLHF

clone_size: few
j_call: TRBJ2-2
d_call: -
v_call: TRBV15
cdr3_nt: TGTGCCACCAGCAGAGATTCGGGGGGCGGCTCCGGGGAGCTGTTTTTT
cdr3_aa: CATSRDSGGGSGELFF